These 19 T cell receptor beta chains share one sample of origin, sequenced in a study of early T cells in non-severe SARS-CoV-2 infection. TCRdb used MiXCR to reprocess the 5' RACE reads, holding one entry per CDR3 protein. The table includes around 70,000 distinct CDR3 sequences, 9.1% detected once. Sequenced input: whole blood. The receptor set was obtained from an adult who was a healthcare worker with PCR-confirmed SARS-CoV-2 infection or an uninfected control (not recorded which).

Many counts were recorded for this clonotype. The chain joins TRBV7-9 to TRBJ2-1; D is uncertain. Looked up from germline, CDR1 is SEHNR and CDR2 is FQNEAQ (reference sequence). Trimming pared 5 bases from V and 2 bases from J, leaving 7 bases between. This CDR3 is 13 amino acids long. CDR3 in amino acids: CASSLGTYNEQFF. CDR3 DNA sequence: TGTGCCAGCAGCCTTGGGACCTACAATGAGCAGTTCTTC.

This clonotype was recorded a few times. The chain combines TRBV10-3 with TRBJ1-5, with D tentatively TRBD1 (5 bases). This CDR3 contains 12 residues. V gave up 6 bases and J gave up 3 bases, with 6 bases separating them. From germline, CDR1 is ENHRY and CDR2 SYGVKD. DNA for the CDR3: TGTGCCATCAGGGGGGACAATCAGCCCCAGCATTTT. It is translated as CAIRGDNQPQHF.

The genes are TRBV18 and TRBJ2-7, with D unresolved. Germline-derived CDR1 and CDR2 are KGHSH and LQKENI. Trimming cost V 6 bases and J 4 bases, with 13 bases left between them. The CDR3 runs 13 residues. CDR3 loop: CASSRGVTYEQYF. Written as DNA, the CDR3 is TGTGCCAGCTCCCGTGGGGTCACGTACGAGCAGTACTTC.

In this sample, this clonotype turned up many times. V usage is TRBV6-2 or TRBV6-3 and J usage is TRBJ2-1; tentatively, D is TRBD2 (7 bases). V was pared by 0 bases and J by 2 bases, with 17 bases between. The CDR3 spans 18 residues. Germline CDR1 reads MNHEY; CDR2 reads SVGEGT. CDR3 DNA: TGTGCCAGCAGTTACTCCCCATTAAGGGGGACTACCTACAATGAGCAGTTCTTC. It translates to CASSYSPLRGTTYNEQFF.

J is TRBJ2-5 and V is TRBV29-1; D remains ambiguous. This CDR3 has 12 amino acids. CDR1 SQVTM and CDR2 ANQGSEA come from the germline V gene. The germline V and J ends were trimmed by 4 bases and 1 base, with 7 bases remaining between them. CDR3 sequence reads: CSVVGLQETQYF. CDR3 DNA sequence: TGCAGCGTTGTTGGGCTCCAAGAGACCCAGTACTTC.

The chain has TRBV29-1 and TRBJ2-1, with 8 bases lining up with TRBD2. CDR3 length: 13 residues. The J segment lost 1 base and the V segment lost 7 bases, leaving 3 bases of the junction unmatched. Germline V CDR1 and CDR2: SQVTM, ANQGSEA. CDR3 loop: CSERESSYNEQFF. The CDR3 DNA is TGCAGCGAGCGGGAGTCGTCCTACAATGAGCAGTTCTTC.

This clonotype was seen ten or more times. The rearrangement uses TRBV29-1 and TRBJ1-3; D is uncertain. The germline V and J ends were trimmed by 4 bases and 0 bases, with 13 bases remaining between them. Germline V gene lookup returns CDR1 SQVTM and CDR2 ANQGSEA. The CDR3 is 15 amino acids. The CDR3 is CSVARKDPSGNTIYF. The CDR3 bases are TGCAGCGTTGCTCGGAAGGACCCCTCTGGAAACACCATATATTTT.

This clonotype appeared a few times. The chain recombines TRBV27 with TRBJ2-3; D unresolved. CDR1 is MNHEY and CDR2 is SMNVEV in the germline V gene (reference sequence). V was trimmed by 3 bases and J by 0 bases, leaving 7 bases between them. The CDR3 totals 14 residues. The CDR3 DNA reads as TGTGCCAGCAGTTTGCGCAGGAGCACAGATACGCAGTATTTT. It codes for CASSLRRSTDTQYF.

This clonotype was counted at least ten times. The chain has TRBV30 and TRBJ2-7; 7 positions agree with TRBD1. The CDR3 totals 12 residues. After removal of 8 bases from V and 3 bases from J, the junction contained 7 bases not matched to a gene. The germline gives CDR1 GTSNPN, CDR2 SVGIG (reference sequence). DNA of the CDR3: TGTGCCCTCTCGGGACAGAACTACGAGCAGTACTTC. Translating it yields CALSGQNYEQYF.

As regards this clonotype: A read error is possible here, since a much larger clone lies one base away. CDR3 DNA sequence: TGCAGCGTTGGCGCCATAGCGGGAGAGTACGAGCAGTACTTC. Translation gives CSVGAIAGEYEQYF. The chain is built from TRBV29-1 and TRBJ2-7; 9 positions agree with TRBD2. The V and J ends lost 4 bases and 4 bases, in that order; junction bases with no gene match: 8. The CDR3 has 14 amino acids. CDR1 and CDR2 from the germline V gene are SQVTM and ANQGSEA.

The chain recombines TRBV6-4 with TRBJ2-1, with D perhaps being TRBD1 or TRBD2 (5 bases each). Germline assignment: CDR1 MRHNA and CDR2 SNTAGT. Deletions cut 5 bases from V and 7 bases from J, with 18 bases between. CDR3 length: 15 amino acids. DNA for the CDR3: TGTGCCAGCAGTCCTTATGGGGCGGGTTATAATGAGCAGTTCTTC. Its translation: CASSPYGAGYNEQFF.

J is TRBJ2-1 and V is TRBV4-2; 8 bases are a match to TRBD2. Per the germline V gene, CDR1 is LGHNA and CDR2 is YNFKEQ. This CDR3 is 16 amino acids long. The V segment lost 1 base and the J segment 4 bases; nucleotides outside the gene matches: 6. CDR3 loop: CASSQVASSGYNEQFF. CDR3 DNA: TGTGCCAGCAGCCAAGTTGCTTCTAGCGGGTACAATGAGCAGTTCTTC.

This clonotype was observed at least ten times. This chain uses TRBV20-1 with TRBJ2-7; D not resolved. This CDR3 is built from 11 residues. The ends were cut back, 3 bases at V and 6 bases at J, with 9 bases in the middle. The germline V gene encodes CDR1 DFQATT and CDR2 SNEGSKA (reference sequence). The CDR3 sequence: CSASPTIEQYF. In DNA, the CDR3 is TGCAGTGCTAGCCCCACGATCGAGCAGTACTTC.

Many counts were recorded for this clonotype. This sequence joins TRBV18 and TRBJ1-5; D ambiguous. The V gene lost 6 bases and the J gene lost 0 bases, with 15 bases spanning the gap. This CDR3 has 16 residues. Germline assignment: CDR1 KGHSH and CDR2 LQKENI. Written as DNA, the CDR3 is TGTGCCAGCTCCAGCCGGAGGCCCGATAGCAATCAGCCCCAGCATTTT. Amino acid sequence: CASSSRRPDSNQPQHF.

This clonotype was seen at least ten times. CDR3 residues: CASSLGEGEKLFF. DNA for the CDR3: TGTGCCAGCAGTTTAGGCGAGGGGGAAAAACTGTTTTTT. This chain connects TRBV12-3 or TRBV12-4 to TRBJ1-4; TRBD1 might be the D (5 bases). This CDR3 is built from 13 residues. The V and J ends lost 1 base and 8 bases respectively, with 8 bases between them.

Ten or more counts support this clonotype. The chain carries TRBV20-1 and TRBJ2-5; D is unresolved. The CDR3 has 15 residues. CDR1 is DFQATT, CDR2 SNEGSKA, per germline (reference sequence). V was trimmed by 0 bases and J by 3 bases, leaving 14 bases between them. The DNA of the CDR3 is TGCAGTGCTAGAGATTTCTTGAGGAGTGAAGAGACCCAGTACTTC. Amino acid sequence: CSARDFLRSEETQYF.

The chain uses TRBV7-2 and TRBJ2-7, with D perhaps matching TRBD2 (6 bases). Germline values: CDR1 SGHTA, CDR2 FQGNSA. The length of the CDR3 is 15 residues. Trimming cost V 3 bases and J 12 bases, with 24 bases left between them. CDR3 DNA: TGTGCCAGCAGCTTGGCGCCGGGACTGGATCCCATCCTGTACTTC. Its protein product is CASSLAPGLDPILYF.

V gene TRBV18 combines with J gene TRBJ2-3; no clear D. Trimming pared 3 bases from V and 2 bases from J, leaving 9 bases between. CDR3 size: 14 residues. Germline CDR1 and CDR2: KGHSH and LQKENI. For the CDR3, the DNA is TGTGCCAGCTCACCGGGCGGTGTCACAGATACGCAGTATTTT. This codes for CASSPGGVTDTQYF.

There are a few counts of this clonotype. This chain joins TRBV2 and TRBJ2-2, with 10 bases aligning to TRBD1. CDR3 length equals 15 residues. With 6 bases clipped from V and 5 bases from J, the junction kept 6 bases outside the gene matches. Germline CDR1 and CDR2: SNHLY and FYNNEI. CDR3 in DNA: TGTGCCAGCAGGAGGGACAGGGGAGGAACCGGGGAGCTGTTTTTT. Translated, it gives CASRRDRGGTGELFF.